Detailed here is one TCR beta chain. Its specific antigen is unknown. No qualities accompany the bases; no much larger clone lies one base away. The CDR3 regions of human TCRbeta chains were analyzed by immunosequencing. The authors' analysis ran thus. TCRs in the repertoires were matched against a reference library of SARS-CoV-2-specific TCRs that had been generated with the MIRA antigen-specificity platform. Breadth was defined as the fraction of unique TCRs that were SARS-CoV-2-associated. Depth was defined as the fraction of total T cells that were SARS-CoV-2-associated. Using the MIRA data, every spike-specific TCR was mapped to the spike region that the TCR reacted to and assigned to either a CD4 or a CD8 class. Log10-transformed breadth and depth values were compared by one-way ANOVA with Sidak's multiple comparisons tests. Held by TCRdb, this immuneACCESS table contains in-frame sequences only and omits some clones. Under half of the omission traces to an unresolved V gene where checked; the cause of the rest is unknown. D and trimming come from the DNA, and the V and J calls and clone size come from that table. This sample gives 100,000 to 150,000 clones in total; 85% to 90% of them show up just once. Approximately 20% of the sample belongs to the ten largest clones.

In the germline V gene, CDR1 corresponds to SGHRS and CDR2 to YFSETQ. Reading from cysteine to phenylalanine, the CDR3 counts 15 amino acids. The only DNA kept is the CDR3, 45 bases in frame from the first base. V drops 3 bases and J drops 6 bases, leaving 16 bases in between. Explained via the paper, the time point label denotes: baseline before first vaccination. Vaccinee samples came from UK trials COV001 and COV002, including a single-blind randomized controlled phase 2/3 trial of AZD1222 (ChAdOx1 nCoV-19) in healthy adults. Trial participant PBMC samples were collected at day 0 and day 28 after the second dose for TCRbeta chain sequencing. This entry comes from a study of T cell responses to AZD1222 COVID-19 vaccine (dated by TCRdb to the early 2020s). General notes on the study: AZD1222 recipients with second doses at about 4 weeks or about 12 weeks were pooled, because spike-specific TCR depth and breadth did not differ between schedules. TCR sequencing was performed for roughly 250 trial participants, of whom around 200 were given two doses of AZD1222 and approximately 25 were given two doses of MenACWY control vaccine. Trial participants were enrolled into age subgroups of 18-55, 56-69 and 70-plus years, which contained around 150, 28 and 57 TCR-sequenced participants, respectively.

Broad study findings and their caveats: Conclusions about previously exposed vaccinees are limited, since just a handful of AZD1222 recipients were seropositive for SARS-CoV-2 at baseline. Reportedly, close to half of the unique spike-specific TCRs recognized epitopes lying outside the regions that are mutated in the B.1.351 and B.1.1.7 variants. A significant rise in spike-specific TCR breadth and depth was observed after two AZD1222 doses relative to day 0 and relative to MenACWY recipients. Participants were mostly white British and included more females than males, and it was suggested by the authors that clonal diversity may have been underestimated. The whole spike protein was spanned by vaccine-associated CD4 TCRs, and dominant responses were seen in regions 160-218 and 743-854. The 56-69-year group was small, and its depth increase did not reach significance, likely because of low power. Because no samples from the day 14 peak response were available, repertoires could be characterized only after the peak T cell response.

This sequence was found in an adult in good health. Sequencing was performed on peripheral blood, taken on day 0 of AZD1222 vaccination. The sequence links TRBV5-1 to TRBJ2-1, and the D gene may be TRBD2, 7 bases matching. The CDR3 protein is CASSWGGRRGNEQFF. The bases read TGCGCCAGCAGCTGGGGGGGCCGCCGGGGCAATGAGCAGTTCTTC.